A single sample gave rise to the 17 T cell receptor beta chains below, sequenced in a study of blood T cell repertoires in COVID-19. TCRdb's copy holds only in-frame clones and misses some; the assay was immunoSEQ multiplex PCR. Here the sample spans 55,000 to 65,000 clones, 65% to 80% being singletons. The sequenced sample consisted of peripheral blood. The receptors were sampled from a man in his sixties with acute or convalescent COVID-19.

V is TRBV6-5 and J is TRBJ1-1, with D tentatively TRBD1 (6 bases). Germline assignment: CDR1 MNHEY and CDR2 SVGAGI. V was pared by 5 bases and J by 0 bases, with 13 bases between. This CDR3 contains 15 residues. The CDR3 coding sequence is TGTGCCAGCAGTCCGAGGGACACCCTGAACACTGAAGCTTTCTTT. This encodes CASSPRDTLNTEAFF.

CDR3 sequence: CASANANTGELFF. The CDR3 DNA reads as TGTGCCAGTGCTAACGCGAACACCGGGGAGCTGTTTTTT. V usage is TRBV9 and J usage is TRBJ2-2; no reliable D call. Trimming cost V 8 bases and J 0 bases, with 8 bases left between them. CDR3 length equals 13 residues. Germline V gives CDR1 SGDLS, CDR2 YYNGEE.

The chain employs TRBV5-4 and TRBJ2-3; D may be TRBD2 (6 bases). The germline V gene has CDR1 SGHNT and CDR2 YYREEE (reference sequence). Trimming stripped 3 bases from V and 1 base from J, with 12 bases between. The CDR3 spans 15 residues. CDR3 loop: CASSSPGLGTDTQYF. The DNA of the CDR3 is TGTGCCAGCAGCTCACCGGGACTTGGCACAGATACGCAGTATTTT.

The chain has TRBV2 and TRBJ1-2, with D maybe TRBD1 (6 bases). The CDR3 has 13 residues. Between the trimmed V and J ends, which lost 5 bases and 4 bases, there was a span of 11 bases. Germline values: CDR1 SNHLY, CDR2 FYNNEI. The CDR3 bases are TGTGCCAGCAGTTTAACAGGGATCTATGGCTACACCTTC. Its translation: CASSLTGIYGYTF. The whole variable domain, filled in from reference TRBV2 and TRBJ1-2, reads EPEVTQTPSHQVTQMGQEVILRCVPISNHLYFYWYRQILGQKVEFLVSFYNNEISEKSEIFDDQFSVERPDGSNFTLKIRSTKLEDSAMYFCASSLTGIYGYTFGSGTRLTVV.

The rearrangement uses TRBV4-2 and TRBJ2-7; 13 bases are a match to TRBD2. CDR1 LGHNA and CDR2 YNFKEQ come from the germline V gene. The junction had 4 bases not matched to a gene; V was cut back by 3 bases and J by 5 bases. This CDR3 has 15 amino acids. The CDR3 here is CASSQGGLAGDEQYF. CDR3 coding DNA: TGTGCCAGCAGCCAGGGTGGACTAGCGGGAGACGAGCAGTACTTC.

The rearrangement uses TRBV2 and TRBJ2-3; weak D call: TRBD1 (5 bases). V lost 3 bases to trimming and J lost 2 bases, with 9 bases between them. The V gene's germline CDR1 is SNHLY and CDR2 FYNNEI. The CDR3 runs 14 residues. As DNA, the CDR3 is TGTGCCAGCAGTGAGACAGAGTACACAGATACGCAGTATTTT. It translates to CASSETEYTDTQYF. Based on the CDR3 plus reference TRBV2 and TRBJ2-3, the full variable domain is EPEVTQTPSHQVTQMGQEVILRCVPISNHLYFYWYRQILGQKVEFLVSFYNNEISEKSEIFDDQFSVERPDGSNFTLKIRSTKLEDSAMYFCASSETEYTDTQYFGPGTRLTVL.

The rearrangement uses TRBV7-9 and TRBJ2-7, with D possibly TRBD1 on 5 matching bases. CDR1 is SEHNR and CDR2 is FQNEAQ in the germline V gene (reference sequence). The CDR3 totals 13 residues. Trimming left V 1 base short and J 2 bases short, with 6 bases between. The CDR3 loop reads CASSLVTAYEQYF. CDR3 in DNA: TGTGCCAGCAGCTTAGTGACAGCCTACGAGCAGTACTTC.

This clone came up once. The rearrangement links TRBV6-5 to TRBJ1-1; D unresolved. The CDR3 runs 13 residues. In germline, CDR1 is MNHEY, CDR2 SVGAGI. The V and J ends lost 7 bases and 5 bases respectively, with 14 bases between them. DNA for the CDR3: TGTGCCAGCACCCGGGGTTCGGGGACTGAAGCTTTCTTT. Translated: CASTRGSGTEAFF.

The chain employs TRBV4-2 and TRBJ2-2; tentative D call: TRBD2 (5 bases). Germline lookup yields CDR1 LGHNA and CDR2 YNFKEQ. With 4 bases removed from V and 2 bases from J, the gap between germline ends came to 11 bases. The CDR3 contains 15 residues. This chain's CDR3 is CASSPGISNTGELFF. The CDR3 coding sequence is TGTGCCAGCAGCCCGGGGATTAGTAACACCGGGGAGCTGTTTTTT.

This chain joins TRBV14 and TRBJ1-5; the match to TRBD1 covers 8 bases. The V segment lost 4 bases and the J segment 6 bases; nucleotides outside the gene matches: 5. CDR3 size: 14 residues. The germline V gene encodes CDR1 SGHDN and CDR2 FVKESK. The CDR3 nucleotides read TGTGCCAGCAGCCTCGGACAGGGCCCTCAGCCCCAGCATTTT. Protein sequence: CASSLGQGPQPQHF.

The chain joins TRBV19 to TRBJ1-5; 7 bases map to TRBD1. Germline CDR1 and CDR2: LNHDA and SQIVND (reference sequence). V trimming: 3 bases; J trimming: 6 bases; junction bases outside the gene matches: 17. CDR3 length: 18 amino acids. In DNA form, the CDR3 reads TGTGCCAGTAGTATTGTGGGACAGCGGCCCGGGGCAGGTCAGCCCCAGCATTTT. Translating gives CASSIVGQRPGAGQPQHF.

CDR3 sequence (DNA): TGTGCCAGCACCCTAGCGGGAGGGCCTTTCTACGAGCAGTACTTC. Protein product: CASTLAGGPFYEQYF. The rearrangement joins TRBV28 to TRBJ2-7; 12 bases align to TRBD2. The CDR3 consists of 15 residues. With V trimmed by 7 bases and J by 3 bases, 7 bases remained unmatched. The germline gives CDR1 MDHEN, CDR2 SYDVKM.

The genes are TRBV7-8 and TRBJ2-5, with TRBD2 identical over 10 bases. This CDR3 contains 14 residues. Germline assignment: CDR1 SGHVS and CDR2 FQNEAQ. V was clipped by 5 bases and J by 4 bases; unmatched bases: 4. The CDR3 region is CASSTTSGVETQYF. The CDR3 DNA reads as TGTGCCAGCAGCACAACTAGCGGGGTAGAGACCCAGTACTTC.

The chain employs TRBV5-1 and TRBJ1-3, with D unresolved. This CDR3 region has 15 residues. Germline loops: CDR1 SGHRS, CDR2 YFSETQ. Trimming left V 5 bases short and J 0 bases short, with 12 bases between. Here the CDR3 DNA reads TGCGCCAGCAGGGGCTCGGGGTACTCTGGAAACACCATATATTTT. Translating it yields CASRGSGYSGNTIYF.

This chain joins TRBV18 and TRBJ2-7, with 14 bases matching TRBD2. Germline V gives CDR1 KGHSH, CDR2 LQKENI. CDR3 length: 16 amino acids. V was pared by 6 bases and J by 6 bases, with 10 bases of the junction left unmatched. The CDR3 is CASSLGLAGGLGEQYF. CDR3 in DNA: TGTGCCAGCTCCCTTGGACTAGCGGGAGGATTAGGCGAGCAGTACTTC.

This chain uses TRBV5-1 with TRBJ1-2, with D unresolved. The V end was cut by 4 bases, the J end by 1 base, with 8 bases between. Germline loops: CDR1 SGHRS, CDR2 YFSETQ. The CDR3 runs 13 residues. Here the CDR3 reads CASSAELNYGYTF. The CDR3 DNA is TGCGCCAGCAGCGCGGAGCTTAACTATGGCTACACCTTC.

This chain connects TRBV15 to TRBJ1-5, with TRBD1 matching 7 bases. The V segment lost 5 bases and the J segment 7 bases; nucleotides outside the gene matches: 8. This CDR3 has 14 residues. Germline V gene sequence: CDR1 LNHNV, CDR2 YYDKDF (reference sequence). CDR3 DNA: TGTGCCACCAGCTATGTACAGGGGTACCAGCCCCAGCATTTT. It encodes CATSYVQGYQPQHF.